This entry lists 15 T cell receptor beta chains sequenced from one sample in a study of blood T cell repertoires in COVID-19. Profiled with immunoSEQ multiplex PCR; TCRdb holds only in-frame clones, not every one. The sample contains some 35,000 clones, approximately 86% of which appear only once. The sequencing input was peripheral blood. The receptors originated from a man aged 65 to 79 with acute or convalescent COVID-19.

V gene TRBV30 combines with J gene TRBJ1-5; D call uncertain. The CDR3 spans 13 residues. V dropped 6 bases and J dropped 0 bases, with 9 bases sitting between them. The germline CDR1 and CDR2 sequences are GTSNPN and SVGIG (reference sequence). DNA of the CDR3: TGTGCCTGTTTCCAGAATAGCAATCAGCCCCAGCATTTT. Protein sequence: CACFQNSNQPQHF.

The chain is built from TRBV12-3 or TRBV12-4 and TRBJ2-5; D call uncertain. The CDR3 spans 12 residues. Trimming pared 6 bases from V and 8 bases from J, leaving 13 bases between. The CDR3 here is CASSTLLETQYF. CDR3 DNA: TGTGCCAGCAGCACCCTACTTGAAACCCAGTACTTC.

The V and J genes are TRBV10-3 and TRBJ1-5; 7 bases are shared with TRBD1. This CDR3 comprises 18 residues. The germline V gene encodes CDR1 ENHRY and CDR2 SYGVKD. Trimming at V came to 6 bases and at J to 2 bases, leaving 16 bases not matched to a gene. For the CDR3, the DNA is TGTGCCATCAGCCCCGGAATGACAGGGCTTGTCGGCAATCAGCCCCAGCATTTT. Amino acid sequence: CAISPGMTGLVGNQPQHF.

This chain connects TRBV5-4 to TRBJ1-2; no reliable D call. The CDR3 has 16 residues. Germline assignment: CDR1 SGHNT and CDR2 YYREEE (reference sequence). V dropped 4 bases and J dropped 3 bases, with 19 bases sitting between them. The CDR3 coding sequence is TGTGCCAGCAGCCCGGGGAAGGGAGGATCTGACTATGGCTACACCTTC. Amino acid sequence: CASSPGKGGSDYGYTF.

This chain links TRBV28 with TRBJ1-1, with D hard to call. Per the germline V gene, CDR1 is MDHEN and CDR2 is SYDVKM. CDR3 length equals 12 residues. The V and J ends lost 5 bases and 10 bases respectively, with 14 bases between them. The CDR3 DNA reads as TGTGCCAGCAGTCGCGCGAGGGTGGGAGCTTTCTTT. Translation: CASSRARVGAFF.

The V and J genes are TRBV5-5 and TRBJ2-3, with TRBD1 as a possible D gene (6 bases). Germline-derived CDR1 and CDR2 are SGHKS and YYEKEE (reference sequence). V was cut by 0 bases and J by 4 bases, with 15 bases left in between. The CDR3 extends over 16 amino acids. CDR3 amino acids: CASSLDDARGPDTQYF. The CDR3 region has the DNA TGTGCCAGCAGCTTGGATGACGCCAGGGGACCAGATACGCAGTATTTT.

The rearrangement links TRBV19 to TRBJ2-2; 15 nucleotides agree with TRBD2. The CDR3 is made up of 18 amino acids. The V segment lost 7 bases and the J segment 4 bases; nucleotides outside the gene matches: 10. Germline-derived CDR1 and CDR2 are LNHDA and SQIVND (reference sequence). CDR3 nucleotide sequence: TGTGCCAGTACCCCAGGACTAGCGGGAGGGATCGGCACCGGGGAGCTGTTTTTT. Protein: CASTPGLAGGIGTGELFF.

This chain uses TRBV19 with TRBJ2-2; 9 bases line up with TRBD1. V was clipped by 10 bases and J by 2 bases; unmatched bases: 8. Per the germline V gene, CDR1 is LNHDA and CDR2 is SQIVND (reference sequence). This CDR3 spans 15 amino acids. This CDR3 reads CATRGDRDNTGELFF. In DNA form, the CDR3 reads TGTGCCACTAGGGGGGACAGGGATAACACCGGGGAGCTGTTTTTT.

The genes are TRBV6-5 and TRBJ2-5; D possibly corresponds to TRBD1 (6 bases). Trimming shortened V by 4 bases and J by 4 bases, and 10 bases separated the two germline ends. The CDR3 spans 13 residues. Germline V gene data show CDR1 as MNHEY and CDR2 as SVGAGI. For the CDR3, the DNA is TGTGCCAGCAGTTTACAGGGTCGAGAGACCCAGTACTTC. Translation: CASSLQGRETQYF.

The rearrangement uses TRBV20-1 and TRBJ1-1; the D gene is possibly TRBD1 (5 bases). The CDR3 is made up of 13 amino acids. Germline V CDR1 and CDR2: DFQATT, SNEGSKA (reference sequence). Trimming took off 3 bases at V and 5 bases at J, with 13 bases between the two ends. CDR3 loop: CSASQGRGTEAFF. The CDR3, as DNA: TGCAGTGCTAGTCAGGGTCGTGGGACTGAAGCTTTCTTT.

This clone was recorded once. The V call is TRBV4-2, the J call TRBJ2-1; perhaps TRBD2 as D (6 bases). The CDR3 consists of 15 residues. Trimming cost V 0 bases and J 4 bases, with 10 bases left between them. Germline V gene sequence: CDR1 LGHNA, CDR2 YNFKEQ. Here the CDR3 reads CASSQDRTTYNEQFF. The CDR3 coding sequence is TGTGCCAGCAGCCAAGATAGGACTACATACAATGAGCAGTTCTTC.

CDR3 nucleotides: TGTGCCAGCAGTTTAAGGGGCAGGAAAGTTCAGTACTTC. Amino acid sequence: CASSLRGRKVQYF. The chain couples TRBV6-5 to TRBJ2-4, with D maybe TRBD1 (5 bases). The germline V and J ends were trimmed by 4 bases and 11 bases, with 15 bases remaining between them. In germline, CDR1 is MNHEY, CDR2 SVGAGI. The CDR3 has 13 amino acids.

The CDR3 DNA follows: TGTGCCAGCAGCCGCGGGACAGCCAGCACAGATACGCAGTATTTT. This sequence encodes CASSRGTASTDTQYF. The chain has TRBV2 and TRBJ2-3; tentatively, D is TRBD1 (7 bases). CDR3 length: 15 amino acids. The V end was cut by 6 bases, the J end by 0 bases, with 13 bases between. Germline V gene lookup returns CDR1 SNHLY and CDR2 FYNNEI. Filled out from reference TRBV2 and TRBJ2-3, the complete variable domain reads EPEVTQTPSHQVTQMGQEVILRCVPISNHLYFYWYRQILGQKVEFLVSFYNNEISEKSEIFDDQFSVERPDGSNFTLKIRSTKLEDSAMYFCASSRGTASTDTQYFGPGTRLTVL.

The CDR3: CASSSRLAGVGTGELFF. The CDR3 DNA follows: TGTGCCAGCAGCTCCCGACTAGCGGGAGTCGGGACCGGGGAGCTGTTTTTT. V gene TRBV3-1 (or the pseudogene TRBV3-2) combines with J gene TRBJ2-2, with 12 positions matching TRBD2. Losses at the gene ends were 5 bases for V and 5 bases for J; bases not matched to a gene: 9. The CDR3 extends over 17 amino acids. The germline V gene encodes CDR1 LGHDT and CDR2 YNNKEL (reference sequence).

The chain couples TRBV3-1 (or the pseudogene TRBV3-2) to TRBJ2-7, with a weak D call TRBD1 (5 bases). CDR1 is LGHDT, CDR2 YNNKEL, per germline (reference sequence). The CDR3 contains 12 residues. V lost 4 bases and J lost 3, with 7 bases in between. The DNA of the CDR3 is TGTGCCAGCAGCCCCCAGGGCTACGAGCAGTACTTC. Translated, it gives CASSPQGYEQYF.